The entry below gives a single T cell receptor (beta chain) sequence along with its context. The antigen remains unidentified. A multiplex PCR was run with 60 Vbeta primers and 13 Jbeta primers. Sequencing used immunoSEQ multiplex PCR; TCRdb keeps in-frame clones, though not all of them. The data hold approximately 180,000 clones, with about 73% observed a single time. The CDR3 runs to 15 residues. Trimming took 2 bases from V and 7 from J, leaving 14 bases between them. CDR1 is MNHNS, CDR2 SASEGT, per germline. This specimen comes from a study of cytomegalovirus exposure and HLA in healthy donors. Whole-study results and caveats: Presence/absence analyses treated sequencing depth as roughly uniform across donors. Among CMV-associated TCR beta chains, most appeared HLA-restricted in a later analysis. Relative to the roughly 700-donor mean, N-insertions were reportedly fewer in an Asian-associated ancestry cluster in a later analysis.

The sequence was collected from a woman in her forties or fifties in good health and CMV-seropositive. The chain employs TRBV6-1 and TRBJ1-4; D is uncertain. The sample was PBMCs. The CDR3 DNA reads TGTGCCAGCAGTGAAATGCGGGGTGTGAGTGAAAAACTGTTTTTT. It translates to CASSEMRGVSEKLFF.